This paragraph reports one T cell receptor (beta chain). The entry originates in a study of cytomegalovirus exposure and HLA in healthy donors. CDR3 length: 14 amino acids. Germline CDR1 and CDR2: SEHNR and FQNEAQ (reference sequence). The V end lost 4 bases, the J end lost 6 bases, and 12 bases lay between the germline ends. Clones were read by immunoSEQ multiplex PCR, and TCRdb kept only the in-frame ones, dropping some. The sample includes fewer than 400,000 clones, roughly 87% of them seen just once. The gene calls are TRBV7-9 and TRBJ2-2, with a possible D match to TRBD1 (5 bases). Sequenced sample: PBMCs. This TCR came from a man aged 30-40 years in good health and CMV-seronegative. The CDR3 DNA reads TGTGCCAGCAGCTCTGGGGCGCCAGCCGGGGAGCTGTTTTTT. This encodes CASSSGAPAGELFF.